These T cell receptor beta chains were read from a single sample in a study of T cell responses to AZD1222 COVID-19 vaccine. Data came from immunoSEQ multiplex PCR; TCRdb stores just in-frame clones and leaves some out. The repertoire holds approximately 140,000 clones, with 92% as singletons. This specimen was peripheral blood, taken 28 days after the second AZD1222 dose. The receptors shown here come from an adult who received the AZD1222 COVID-19 vaccine. The CDR3 runs from the conserved cysteine through the conserved F or W. D genes are given only for firm matches. Size tells how often a clone was seen (once, few, many) or the class of an expanded clone, and some rows leave it out.

cdr3_nt	cdr3_aa	d_call	clone_size	j_call	v_call
TGTGCCAGCAGTTACTCGAAACAGGGGGGAGTCTATGGCTACACCTTC	CASSYSKQGGVYGYTF	TRBD1	NA	TRBJ1-2	TRBV6-5
TGTGCCAGCAGCTCTGACGGCGTGGGCGGCGAGCAGTACTTC	CASSSDGVGGEQYF	NA	NA	TRBJ2-7	TRBV7-3
TGTGCCAGCAGCCCGCAATCACAGGGAGCTAATGAAAAACTGTTTTTT	CASSPQSQGANEKLFF	NA	NA	TRBJ1-4	TRBV7-2
TGTGCCACCAGTGACTGGGGGACAGCAGATACGCAGTATTTT	CATSDWGTADTQYF	TRBD1	NA	TRBJ2-3	TRBV24-1
TGTGCCAGCAGTTACTCGCGGCCAGCTGGAAACACCATATATTTT	CASSYSRPAGNTIYF	NA	NA	TRBJ1-3	TRBV6-2/TRBV6-3
TGTGCCAGCAGTGACCCCGGAGGGCGGGGCATGGAGACCCAGTACTTC	CASSDPGGRGMETQYF	NA	NA	TRBJ2-5	TRBV6-1
TGTGCCAGCAGTTTACTAGCGGGAGAGTCCTACGATGAGCAGTTCTTC	CASSLLAGESYDEQFF	TRBD2	NA	TRBJ2-1	TRBV28
TGTGCCAGCAGCCAAGGTCAGGGACAGCCCCAGCATTTT	CASSQGQGQPQHF	NA	few	TRBJ1-5	TRBV3-1/TRBV3-2
TGTGCCAGCAGCTTAGTGCGGGAAAACACAGATACGCAGTATTTT	CASSLVRENTDTQYF	NA	NA	TRBJ2-3	TRBV7-2
TGTGCCAGCCTTCGGAGAGCGGGAGATACCTACGAGCAGTACTTC	CASLRRAGDTYEQYF	TRBD2	NA	TRBJ2-7	TRBV28
TGTGCCAGCAGTCAACAAAGGGACACTGAAGCTTTCTTT	CASSQQRDTEAFF	NA	NA	TRBJ1-1	TRBV12-3/TRBV12-4
TGTGCCACCAGTGGGTCCGGGAGGGCCTCAGATACGCAGTATTTT	CATSGSGRASDTQYF	TRBD2	NA	TRBJ2-3	TRBV24-1
TGTGCCAGCAGACCTGGACAGTCTAACTATGGCTACACCTTC	CASRPGQSNYGYTF	NA	NA	TRBJ1-2	TRBV4-2
TGTGCCAGTAGTGGGACAGGGTTCTCACCCCTCCACTTT	CASSGTGFSPLHF	TRBD1	NA	TRBJ1-6	TRBV19
TGTGCCAGCAGTTTATCCGGGAGCTCCTACAATGAGCAGTTCTTC	CASSLSGSSYNEQFF	NA	NA	TRBJ2-1	TRBV28
TGTGCCAGCAGCCAAGAGTGGGGCGCGGCTAACTATGGCTACACCTTC	CASSQEWGAANYGYTF	NA	NA	TRBJ1-2	TRBV3-1/TRBV3-2
TGTGCCAGCAGTTTGGGGACAGGGGATCACTATGGCTACACCTTC	CASSLGTGDHYGYTF	TRBD1	NA	TRBJ1-2	TRBV28
TGTGCCAGCAGCAACTGGGGACAGCAGAACACTGAAGCTTTCTTT	CASSNWGQQNTEAFF	TRBD1	NA	TRBJ1-1	TRBV28
TGTGCCAGCAGCTTAGCGCTGGGGGGGCTCGGGGAGCTGTTTTTT	CASSLALGGLGELFF	NA	NA	TRBJ2-2	TRBV7-2
TGTGCCAGTAGTAATCCGTCTTATAGCAATCAGCCCCAGCATTTT	CASSNPSYSNQPQHF	NA	NA	TRBJ1-5	TRBV19
TGTGCCAGCAGCCAATTGGGAGGGACAGATACGCAGTATTTT	CASSQLGGTDTQYF	TRBD2	NA	TRBJ2-3	TRBV3-1/TRBV3-2
TGTGCCAGCAGTTACAGACGGGAGAATCAGCCCCAGCATTTT	CASSYRRENQPQHF	NA	NA	TRBJ1-5	TRBV6-2/TRBV6-3
TGTGCCAGCTCACCCTATCCTAGCGGGGGGGCGGTCTACAATGAGCAGTTCTTC	CASSPYPSGGAVYNEQFF	TRBD2	NA	TRBJ2-1	TRBV18
TGTGCCAGCAGCCCGACAGGGAAAAATTCACCCCTCCACTTT	CASSPTGKNSPLHF	TRBD1	NA	TRBJ1-6	TRBV5-5
TGTGCCAGCAGCTTCAAGGGACAGAAATACGAGCAGTACTTC	CASSFKGQKYEQYF	TRBD1	NA	TRBJ2-7	TRBV11-3
TGTGCCCGCAGTGACGGGACCGGGGGCCGGGGGGCTGGGGCCAACGTCCTGACTTTC	CARSDGTGGRGAGANVLTF	NA	once	TRBJ2-6	TRBV2
TGTGCCAGCAGCCAAGATTCCGCCCAGGGACAATACAATGAGCAGTTCTTC	CASSQDSAQGQYNEQFF	NA	NA	TRBJ2-1	TRBV3-1/TRBV3-2
TGCAGCGGACGTTGGTTAGGGAACACTGAAGCTTTCTTT	CSGRWLGNTEAFF	NA	NA	TRBJ1-1	TRBV29-1
TGTGCCAGCAAGACTTACCGGGACAACTACGAGCAGTACTTC	CASKTYRDNYEQYF	NA	once	TRBJ2-7	TRBV27
TGTGCCTGGAGTGTACAGGCCAGCGGGACAAATGCCAATCAGCCCCAGCATTTT	CAWSVQASGTNANQPQHF	NA	NA	TRBJ1-5	TRBV30
TGTGCCAGTAGCCAGGTGGGAGAAAAACTGTTTTTT	CASSQVGEKLFF	NA	NA	TRBJ1-4	TRBV19
TGTGCCAGCAGTCACCGGACCCCGAACACTGAAGCTTTCTTT	CASSHRTPNTEAFF	NA	NA	TRBJ1-1	TRBV6-6
TGTGCCAGCAGCAAAAGGGGGACCTATGGCTACACCTTC	CASSKRGTYGYTF	NA	NA	TRBJ1-2	TRBV21-1
TGCGCCAGCAGCCAAGAGGGGGCCCAAGACGAGCAGTACTTC	CASSQEGAQDEQYF	NA	NA	TRBJ2-7	TRBV4-1
TGTGCCAGCAGCGTAGGGGCCCGGGACAGGGGCTCGGTTTCGGAAAACTCTGGAAACACCATATATTTT	CASSVGARDRGSVSENSGNTIYF	TRBD1	NA	TRBJ1-3	TRBV9
TGTGCCAGCAGCCTGGACAGGGGGGCTGGGGCCAACGTCCTGACTTTC	CASSLDRGAGANVLTF	TRBD1	NA	TRBJ2-6	TRBV7-2
TGTGCCAGCAGCCAAGATGCTAGGGGCGGGACAGTTCTCTCTGGAAACACCATATATTTT	CASSQDARGGTVLSGNTIYF	TRBD1	NA	TRBJ1-3	TRBV3-1/TRBV3-2
TGTGCCAGCAGCTACGACCCGGGGTCTGGAAACACCATATATTTT	CASSYDPGSGNTIYF	NA	NA	TRBJ1-3	TRBV5-6
TGTGCCAGCAGTTCTACAATGATTGGCATTCAGTACTTC	CASSSTMIGIQYF	NA	NA	TRBJ2-4	TRBV6-2/TRBV6-3
TGCGCCAGCAGCCGGCAACTAGCGGTACCCTCCTACGAGCAGTACTTC	CASSRQLAVPSYEQYF	TRBD2	once	TRBJ2-7	TRBV5-1
TGTGCCAGCAGTGTCTCTGGGACAGGGAGGTACCAAGAGACCCAGTACTTC	CASSVSGTGRYQETQYF	TRBD1	NA	TRBJ2-5	TRBV25-1
TGTGCCAGCAGCGTAGATGGACGGACTAGAGGAAACACCATATATTTT	CASSVDGRTRGNTIYF	NA	few	TRBJ1-3	TRBV9
TGTGCCAGCACCCGGACAGACTATAGCAATCAGCCCCAGCATTTT	CASTRTDYSNQPQHF	NA	NA	TRBJ1-5	TRBV28
TGTGCCAGCAGTTACGGTGCGGCGAACACTGAAGCTTTCTTT	CASSYGAANTEAFF	NA	once	TRBJ1-1	TRBV6-2/TRBV6-3
TGTGCCAGCTCCCCGGACAGGGGGATCGCAACTAATGAAAAACTGTTTTTT	CASSPDRGIATNEKLFF	TRBD1	NA	TRBJ1-4	TRBV2
TGTGCCAGCAGCCTTCGACAGGGCCCCTACGAGCAGTACTTC	CASSLRQGPYEQYF	TRBD1	NA	TRBJ2-7	TRBV3-1/TRBV3-2
TGTGCCAGCAGCCTTCCCAAGGGACTAGCGGGAGCTACAGATACGCAGTATTTT	CASSLPKGLAGATDTQYF	TRBD2	once	TRBJ2-3	TRBV3-1/TRBV3-2